The 11 T cell receptor beta chains in this list originate from one sample, sequenced in a study of early T cells in non-severe SARS-CoV-2 infection. TCRdb recomputed calls from the 5' RACE reads with MiXCR, one row per CDR3 protein. The sample has about 28,000 distinct CDR3 sequences, about 4.5% seen once. Sequencing used whole blood, obtained at baseline. These receptors came from an adult who was a healthcare worker with PCR-confirmed SARS-CoV-2 infection or an uninfected control (not recorded which).

In its sample, this clonotype was seen many times. The rearrangement joins TRBV6-5 to TRBJ2-7; TRBD1 matches 9 bases. Germline lookup yields CDR1 MNHEY and CDR2 SVGAGI. The CDR3 runs 16 residues. V shed 0 bases and J 6 bases; nucleotides not matched to a gene: 9. CDR3 bases: TGTGCCAGCAGTTACTCGATGGGGACAGGGCAATCCGAGCAGTACTTC. Protein product: CASSYSMGTGQSEQYF.

Many counts were recorded for this clonotype. This sequence joins TRBV4-1 and TRBJ1-1, with D uncertain. Trimming pared 0 bases from V and 0 bases from J, leaving 8 bases between. The CDR3 spans 15 residues. From germline, CDR1 is MGHRA and CDR2 YSYEKL. As DNA, the CDR3 is TGCGCCAGCAGCCAAGAGCCGGTCATGAACACTGAAGCTTTCTTT. It codes for CASSQEPVMNTEAFF.

At least ten counts were recorded for this clonotype. The chain joins TRBV27 to TRBJ2-3, with D perhaps matching TRBD1 (5 bases). The V end was cut by 10 bases, the J end by 6 bases, with 17 bases between. Germline lookup yields CDR1 MNHEY and CDR2 SMNVEV (reference sequence). CDR3 length equals 13 residues. CDR3 DNA: TGTGCCACCTCCGAAAGGGGCCGGGATACGCAGTATTTT. It translates to CATSERGRDTQYF.

This clonotype was seen a handful of times. The rearrangement joins TRBV20-1 to TRBJ2-1; unclear D gene. Germline V CDR1 and CDR2: DFQATT, SNEGSKA (reference sequence). The CDR3 sequence is 11 residues long. The V gene lost 2 bases and the J gene lost 4 bases, with 3 bases spanning the gap. Here the CDR3 reads CSARPYNEQFF. The DNA of the CDR3 is TGCAGTGCTAGACCGTACAATGAGCAGTTCTTC.

The genes are TRBV20-1 and TRBJ2-6, with a possible D match to TRBD1 (6 bases). This CDR3 has 14 amino acids. Germline CDR1 and CDR2: DFQATT and SNEGSKA (reference sequence). V was cut by 3 bases and J by 3 bases, with 9 bases left in between. CDR3 region: CSASRDIGANVLTF. CDR3 DNA: TGCAGTGCTAGTAGGGACATTGGGGCCAACGTCCTGACTTTC.

This clonotype was recorded at least ten times. The chain uses TRBV5-1 and TRBJ2-5; D not resolved. In germline, CDR1 is SGHRS, CDR2 YFSETQ. The V gene lost 0 bases and the J gene lost 0 bases, with 9 bases spanning the gap. There are 15 residues in the CDR3. DNA of the CDR3: TGCGCCAGCAGCTTGGGCGTAGGCAACCAAGAGACCCAGTACTTC. The encoded protein is CASSLGVGNQETQYF.

This clonotype has a handful of counts. V is TRBV24-1 and J is TRBJ2-1, with 11 bases that match TRBD2. The V segment lost 4 bases and the J segment 7 bases; nucleotides outside the gene matches: 14. Germline CDR1 KGHDR, CDR2 SFDVKD. The CDR3 is 18 amino acids. The CDR3 region is CATSDYGTSGKKGNEQFF. The CDR3 DNA sequence: TGTGCCACCAGTGACTATGGGACTAGCGGAAAAAAGGGGAATGAGCAGTTCTTC.

This clonotype was seen repeatedly, ten times or more. V usage is TRBV2 and J usage is TRBJ2-1; 11 bases are shared with TRBD2. V lost 5 bases to trimming and J lost 1 base; unmatched junction nucleotides: 4. The CDR3 is 16 residues long. Germline CDR1 is SNHLY and CDR2 is FYNNEI. The CDR3: CASSRLAGSSYNEQFF. CDR3 DNA sequence: TGTGCCAGCAGTCGACTAGCGGGAAGTTCCTACAATGAGCAGTTCTTC.

At least ten counts were recorded for this clonotype. The chain employs TRBV4-1 and TRBJ2-7, with TRBD1 matching 8 bases. The CDR3 runs 16 residues. With V trimmed by 4 bases and J by 10 bases, 18 bases remained unmatched. Per the germline V gene, CDR1 is MGHRA and CDR2 is YSYEKL. CDR3 in DNA: TGCGCCAGCAGCCTTCCCCAGCAGGGGGCGGTTCGGTATCAGTACTTC. Translation: CASSLPQQGAVRYQYF.

This clonotype occurred many times. The chain is built from TRBV5-4 and TRBJ2-6, with 10 positions matching TRBD1. The germline CDR1 and CDR2 sequences are SGHNT and YYREEE (reference sequence). The CDR3 length is 18 residues. Trimming removed 4 bases from V and 2 bases from J; junction bases left unmatched: 9. The CDR3 bases are TGTGCCAGCAGCAGGTCCGGGACAGGGGTTACTGGGGCCAACGTCCTGACTTTC. This translates into CASSRSGTGVTGANVLTF. Full variable domain (remainder filled in from reference TRBV5-4 and TRBJ2-6): ETGVTQSPTHLIKTRGQQVTLRCSSQSGHNTVSWYQQALGQGPQFIFQYYREEENGRGNFPPRFSGLQFPNYSSELNVNALELDDSALYLCASSRSGTGVTGANVLTFGAGSRLTVL.

Many counts were recorded for this clonotype. The rearrangement links TRBV19 to TRBJ2-5, with 8 bases that match TRBD1. Losses at the gene ends were 3 bases for V and 5 bases for J; bases not matched to a gene: 8. The germline V gene encodes CDR1 LNHDA and CDR2 SQIVND (reference sequence). The CDR3 is 15 residues long. CDR3 bases: TGTGCCAGTAGTATCTTTCAGGGGGCCTCGGAGACCCAGTACTTC. Translation gives CASSIFQGASETQYF.